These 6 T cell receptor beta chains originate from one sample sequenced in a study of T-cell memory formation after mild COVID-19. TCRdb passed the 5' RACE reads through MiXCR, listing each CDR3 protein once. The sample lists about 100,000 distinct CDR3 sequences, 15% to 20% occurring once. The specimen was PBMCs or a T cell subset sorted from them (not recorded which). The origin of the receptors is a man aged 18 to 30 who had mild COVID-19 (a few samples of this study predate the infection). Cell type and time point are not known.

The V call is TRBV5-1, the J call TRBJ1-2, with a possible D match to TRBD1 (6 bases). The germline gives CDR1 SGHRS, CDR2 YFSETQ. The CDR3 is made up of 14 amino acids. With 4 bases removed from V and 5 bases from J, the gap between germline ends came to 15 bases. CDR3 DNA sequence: TGCGCCAGCAGCGTAACCGGGACAACTTATGGCTACACCTTC. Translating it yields CASSVTGTTYGYTF. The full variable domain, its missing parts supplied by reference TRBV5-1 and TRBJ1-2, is KAGVTQTPRYLIKTRGQQVTLSCSPISGHRSVSWYQQTPGQGLQFLFEYFSETQRNKGNFPGRFSGRQFSNSRSEMNVSTLELGDSALYLCASSVTGTTYGYTFGSGTRLTVV.

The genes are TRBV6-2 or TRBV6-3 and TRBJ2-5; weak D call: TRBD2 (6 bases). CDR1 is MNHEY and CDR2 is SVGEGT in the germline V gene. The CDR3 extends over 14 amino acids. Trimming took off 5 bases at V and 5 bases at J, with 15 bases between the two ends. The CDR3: CASSGNGGIETQYF. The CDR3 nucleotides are TGTGCCAGCAGTGGTAACGGGGGAATTGAGACCCAGTACTTC.

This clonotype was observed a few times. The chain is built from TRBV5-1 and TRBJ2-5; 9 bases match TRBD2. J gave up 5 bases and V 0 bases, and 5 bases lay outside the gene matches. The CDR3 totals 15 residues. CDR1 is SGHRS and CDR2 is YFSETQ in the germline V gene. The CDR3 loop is CASSLAHSGGETQYF. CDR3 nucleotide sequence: TGCGCCAGCAGCTTGGCCCATAGCGGGGGTGAGACCCAGTACTTC.

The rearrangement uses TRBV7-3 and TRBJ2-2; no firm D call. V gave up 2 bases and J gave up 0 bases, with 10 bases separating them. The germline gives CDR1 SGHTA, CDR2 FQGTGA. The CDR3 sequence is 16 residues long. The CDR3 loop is CASSLRATANTGELFF. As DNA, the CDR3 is TGTGCCAGCAGCTTACGGGCTACCGCGAACACCGGGGAGCTGTTTTTT.

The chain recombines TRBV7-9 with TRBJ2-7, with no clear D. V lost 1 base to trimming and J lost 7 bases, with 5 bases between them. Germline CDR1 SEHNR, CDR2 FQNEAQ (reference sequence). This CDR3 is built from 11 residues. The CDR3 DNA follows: TGTGCCAGCAGCTTAGTTCGTGAGCAGTACTTC. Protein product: CASSLVREQYF.

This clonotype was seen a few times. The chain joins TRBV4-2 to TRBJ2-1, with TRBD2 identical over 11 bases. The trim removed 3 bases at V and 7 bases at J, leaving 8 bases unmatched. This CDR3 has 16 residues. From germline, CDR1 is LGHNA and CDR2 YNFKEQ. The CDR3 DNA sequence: TGTGCCAGCAGCCAGGAGGTAGTAGCGGGGGGGAATGAGCAGTTCTTC. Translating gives CASSQEVVAGGNEQFF.